This TCR beta chain originates from a study of long-term antiretroviral therapy in people with HIV. Study at large: The earliest samples came from an era when ART typically awaited falling CD4 counts.

This was the immunoSEQ v3.0 assay at survey level. The data were produced by immunoSEQ multiplex PCR, yet TCRdb's version contains in-frame clones alone and is incomplete. The table has tens of thousands of clones, approximately 93% seen once. Trimming cost V 5 bases and J 0 bases, with 11 bases left between them. This CDR3 has 15 residues. Germline lookup yields CDR1 MNHEY and CDR2 SVGAGI. Study-wide results and caveats: Compared with controls, HIV repertoires showed narrower CDR3 length ranges. Blood draws took place between about 2003 and 2017 and possibly involved older ART regimens.

In regard to this clone: Its cognate antigen is unknown.

V gene TRBV6-5 combines with J gene TRBJ2-1; the D gene is possibly TRBD2 (6 bases). The input for sequencing was unsorted PBMCs, taken 3.1 years after starting antiretroviral therapy. This sequence was found in a young man with HIV. The CDR3 region has the DNA TGTGCCAGCAGTAGGACTACCCCCTCCTACAATGAGCAGTTCTTC. Amino acids: CASSRTTPSYNEQFF.